Presented here are 28 T cell receptor beta chains from one specimen sequenced in a study of shared clonotypes between healthy human individuals. TCRdb's copy holds only in-frame clones and misses some; the assay was immunoSEQ multiplex PCR. The table shows some 2,500,000 clones, with 85% to 95% occurring only once. Specimen: naive CD4+ T cells from PBMCs. As to subset: CD45RA+ positively selected. The receptors were gathered from a man between 18 and 29 years old in good health. Some clones in this sample may be carry-over from other donors' samples.

The gene calls are TRBV27 and TRBJ2-5; 11 nucleotides match TRBD2. Germline lookup yields CDR1 MNHEY and CDR2 SMNVEV (reference sequence). J lost 5 bases, V lost 7 bases, and 12 bases had no gene match. The CDR3 contains 16 residues. CDR3 bases: TGTGCCAGCAAACTAGCGGGAGTTAGGATTGGGGAGACCCAGTACTTC. Residues: CASKLAGVRIGETQYF.

The J gene is TRBJ1-1, the V gene TRBV6-5; D might be TRBD1 (6 bases). This CDR3 has 15 residues. V lost 5 bases, J lost 0 bases, and 13 bases lay in between. Germline V gives CDR1 MNHEY, CDR2 SVGAGI. DNA of the CDR3: TGTGCCAGCAGTCGCAACAGGGTCTTGAACACTGAAGCTTTCTTT. Translation: CASSRNRVLNTEAFF.

About this clone itself: The missing conserved phenylalanine or tryptophan at the end of this CDR3 makes a read error likely. The limits of the CDR3 on the DNA are not certain, so only TCRdb's listed CDR3 is given. V usage is TRBV6-1 and J usage is TRBJ2-7. Germline loops: CDR1 MNHNS, CDR2 SASEGT. The CDR3 region is 8 residues in length, termini included. Here the CDR3 reads CASSYGHS.

V gene TRBV5-1 combines with J gene TRBJ2-7; no firm D call. There are 15 residues in the CDR3. Trimming shortened V by 4 bases and J by 6 bases, and 20 bases separated the two germline ends. The germline gives CDR1 SGHRS, CDR2 YFSETQ. The CDR3 sequence: CASSPLGGVGIEQYF. The CDR3 DNA follows: TGCGCCAGCAGCCCACTCGGCGGAGTTGGCATCGAGCAGTACTTC.

The V gene is TRBV6-6, the J gene TRBJ1-1; no clear D. Trimming cost V 7 bases and J 1 base, with 13 bases left between them. Looked up from germline, CDR1 is MNHNY and CDR2 is SVGAGI (reference sequence). The CDR3 runs 14 residues. DNA of the CDR3: TGTGCCAGCACCCTAGATCGGGGGAACACTGAAGCTTTCTTT. Its translation is CASTLDRGNTEAFF.

The V and J genes are TRBV4-2 and TRBJ2-7; 8 bases align to TRBD2. V shed 1 base and J 5 bases; nucleotides not matched to a gene: 10. The CDR3 length is 16 residues. Per the germline V gene, CDR1 is LGHNA and CDR2 is YNFKEQ. The chain's CDR3 is CASSQGRGSGSDEQYF. Here the CDR3 DNA reads TGTGCCAGCAGCCAAGGGAGAGGGAGCGGGAGTGACGAGCAGTACTTC.

This clone showed up just a few times. The CDR3: CASSFRGARDTEAFF. The CDR3 DNA reads as TGTGCCAGCAGCTTCAGGGGCGCTCGGGACACTGAAGCTTTCTTT. The rearrangement uses TRBV7-9 and TRBJ1-1, with D possibly matching TRBD1 (6 bases). Germline loops: CDR1 SEHNR, CDR2 FQNEAQ (reference sequence). Trimming removed 3 bases at V and 3 bases at J, with 14 bases between. The length of the CDR3 is 15 residues. Variable domain in full (rest from reference TRBV7-9 and TRBJ1-1): DTGVSQNPRHKITKRGQNVTFRCDPISEHNRLYWYRQTLGQGPEFLTYFQNEAQLEKSRLLSDRFSAERPKGSFSTLEIQRTEQGDSAMYLCASSFRGARDTEAFFGQGTRLTVV.

The rearrangement uses TRBV28 and TRBJ1-4; D is ambiguous. Germline V gene sequence: CDR1 MDHEN, CDR2 SYDVKM. The CDR3 spans 14 residues. V lost 2 bases to trimming and J lost 2 bases, with 6 bases between them. Here the CDR3 reads CASSLVQTNEKLFF. DNA of the CDR3: TGTGCCAGCAGTTTAGTACAGACTAATGAAAAACTGTTTTTT.

This sequence joins TRBV4-2 and TRBJ2-3; 10 bases are shared with TRBD2. The CDR3 length is 17 residues. After removal of 4 bases from V and 0 bases from J, the junction contained 7 bases not matched to a gene. CDR1 LGHNA and CDR2 YNFKEQ come from the germline V gene. The CDR3 coding sequence is TGTGCCAGCAGCCTCCCGGGACTAGCGACTAGCACAGATACGCAGTATTTT. Translating it yields CASSLPGLATSTDTQYF.

The genes are TRBV11-1 and TRBJ2-7; 9 bases are shared with TRBD2. The CDR3 runs 15 residues. CDR1 and CDR2 from the germline V gene are SGHAT and FQDESV (reference sequence). J lost 0 bases, V lost 6 bases, and 6 bases had no gene match. CDR3 loop: CASRFSGSGSYEQYF. The CDR3 DNA reads as TGTGCCAGCAGGTTTAGCGGGAGTGGCTCCTACGAGCAGTACTTC.

In DNA, the CDR3 is TGTGCCAGCAGCCGGGACAGGGGGGCCTGGGAGCAGTACTTC. Protein sequence: CASSRDRGAWEQYF. The chain uses TRBV5-4 and TRBJ2-7, with TRBD1 identical over 11 bases. The CDR3 spans 14 residues. V lost 4 bases, J lost 7 bases, and 7 bases stayed unmatched. From germline, CDR1 is SGHNT and CDR2 YYREEE (reference sequence).

This clone came up once. This chain joins TRBV30 and TRBJ2-5; D possibly uses TRBD1 or TRBD2 (5 bases each). The CDR3 totals 13 residues. Trimming left V 5 bases short and J 4 bases short, with 14 bases between. Germline lookup yields CDR1 GTSNPN and CDR2 SVGIG (reference sequence). The CDR3 protein is CAWDRDRRETQYF. The CDR3 DNA follows: TGTGCCTGGGATAGGGACCGCAGAGAGACCCAGTACTTC. Complete variable domain (other parts from reference TRBV30 and TRBJ2-5): SQTIHQWPATLVQPVGSPLSLECTVEGTSNPNLYWYRQAAGRGLQLLFYSVGIGQISSEVPQNLSASRPQDRQFILSSKKLLLSDSGFYLCAWDRDRRETQYFGPGTRLLVL.

The rearrangement joins TRBV6-1 to TRBJ2-7; the D gene is possibly TRBD2 (5 bases). The V gene's germline CDR1 is MNHNS and CDR2 SASEGT. Deletions cut 7 bases from V and 2 bases from J, with 18 bases between. The CDR3 is 15 amino acids. The CDR3 here is CASTDDTLGTYEQYF. DNA of the CDR3: TGTGCCAGCACCGACGACACCCTCGGGACCTACGAGCAGTACTTC.

In this sample, this clone turned up once. The V and J genes are TRBV7-3 and TRBJ2-3; maybe TRBD1 (5 bases). Trimming removed 3 bases from V and 5 bases from J, with 15 bases in between. Germline V CDR1 and CDR2: SGHTA, FQGTGA. The CDR3 sequence is 15 residues long. DNA for the CDR3: TGTGCCAGCAGCTTGGGGCCCCCCCCGGTAGATACGCAGTATTTT. This translates into CASSLGPPPVDTQYF. The full variable domain, completed using reference TRBV7-3 and TRBJ2-3, is GAGVSQTPSNKVTEKGKYVELRCDPISGHTALYWYRQSLGQGPEFLIYFQGTGAADDSGLPNDRFFAVRPEGSVSTLKIQRTERGDSAVYLCASSLGPPPVDTQYFGPGTRLTVL.

This chain uses TRBV6-5 with TRBJ1-4; D is unresolved. Trimming took off 0 bases at V and 11 bases at J, with 16 bases between the two ends. This CDR3 is built from 15 residues. The germline gives CDR1 MNHEY, CDR2 SVGAGI. CDR3 sequence: CASSYSHPGEWKLFF. The CDR3, as DNA: TGTGCCAGCAGTTACTCGCACCCCGGGGAGTGGAAACTGTTTTTT.

This clone came up a few times. V usage is TRBV10-3 and J usage is TRBJ1-1; D is uncertain. The V end was cut by 3 bases, the J end by 3 bases, with 11 bases between. CDR1 and CDR2 from the germline V gene are ENHRY and SYGVKD. CDR3 length: 14 amino acids. CDR3 protein: CAISDKTRDTEAFF. For the CDR3, the DNA is TGTGCCATCAGTGACAAGACGAGGGACACTGAAGCTTTCTTT.

This clone appeared a few times. The chain recombines TRBV11-2 with TRBJ2-7; 10 nucleotides align to TRBD1. Germline V gene sequence: CDR1 SGHAT, CDR2 FQNNGV. This CDR3 region has 16 residues. The trim removed 5 bases at V and 3 bases at J, leaving 10 bases unmatched. The CDR3 loop reads CASSPLNRDRGYEQYF. The CDR3 bases are TGTGCCAGCAGCCCCCTTAACCGGGACAGGGGCTACGAGCAGTACTTC.

The rearrangement joins TRBV28 to TRBJ1-2; D is unresolved. The CDR3 totals 14 residues. CDR1 MDHEN and CDR2 SYDVKM come from the germline V gene. Trimming took off 6 bases at V and 8 bases at J, with 19 bases between the two ends. This CDR3 reads CASSLQVAIGGYTF. CDR3 sequence (DNA): TGTGCCAGCAGCCTCCAGGTGGCCATCGGCGGCTACACCTTC.

CDR3 protein: CASRQMSNEKLFF. The CDR3 DNA reads as TGTGCCAGCAGACAGATGTCGAATGAAAAACTGTTTTTT. The rearrangement joins TRBV28 to TRBJ1-4; the D is unclear. Trimming removed 6 bases at V and 5 bases at J, with 10 bases between. This CDR3 contains 13 residues. Germline lookup yields CDR1 MDHEN and CDR2 SYDVKM.

The chain employs TRBV5-1 and TRBJ1-2; unclear D gene. The germline V gene has CDR1 SGHRS and CDR2 YFSETQ. V lost 1 base and J 0 bases, leaving 10 bases between the germline ends. The CDR3 has 15 residues. This chain's CDR3 is CASSLLADANYGYTF. The CDR3 nucleotides are TGCGCCAGCAGCTTGTTGGCAGATGCTAACTATGGCTACACCTTC.

V is TRBV18 and J is TRBJ2-7; 8 positions agree with TRBD1. The trim removed 3 bases at V and 3 bases at J, leaving 4 bases unmatched. In germline, CDR1 is KGHSH, CDR2 LQKENI. CDR3 length: 14 amino acids. CDR3 nucleotide sequence: TGTGCCAGCTCACCTTGGACAGGGAGCTACGAGCAGTACTTC. Translated, it gives CASSPWTGSYEQYF.

The chain joins TRBV28 to TRBJ2-2; the D is unclear. This CDR3 is 16 amino acids long. V lost 3 bases and J lost 1, with 12 bases in between. Germline-derived CDR1 and CDR2 are MDHEN and SYDVKM. CDR3 nucleotide sequence: TGTGCCAGCAGTTTTGATGGGTCCTGGAACACCGGGGAGCTGTTTTTT. Translating it yields CASSFDGSWNTGELFF.

This clone has a single count. The V gene is TRBV15, the J gene TRBJ1-5, with D unclear. The germline V gene has CDR1 LNHNV and CDR2 YYDKDF (reference sequence). The V end lost 3 bases, the J end lost 9 bases, and 18 bases lay between the germline ends. CDR3 length: 15 residues. The CDR3 sequence: CATSSGRANRSPQHF. Written as DNA, the CDR3 is TGTGCCACCAGCAGTGGGAGGGCAAACCGATCGCCCCAGCATTTT.

The chain recombines TRBV7-3 with TRBJ1-3; D is uncertain. V gave up 6 bases and J gave up 3 bases, with 27 bases separating them. CDR1 is SGHTA and CDR2 is FQGTGA in the germline V gene. The CDR3 has 19 amino acids. CDR3 in amino acids: CASRFRPPRFQGGGNTIYF. In DNA form, the CDR3 reads TGTGCCAGCAGGTTCCGCCCCCCAAGGTTTCAAGGTGGTGGAAACACCATATATTTT.

The genes are TRBV11-2 and TRBJ1-4; D might be TRBD1 (5 bases). The germline V and J ends were trimmed by 5 bases and 7 bases, with 14 bases remaining between them. The CDR3 is 14 residues long. Germline V gives CDR1 SGHAT, CDR2 FQNNGV. CDR3 DNA: TGTGCCAGCAGCCCGGGGGGGACCAGTGAAAAACTGTTTTTT. Translation gives CASSPGGTSEKLFF.

The V gene is TRBV10-1, the J gene TRBJ1-6, with a possible D match to TRBD1 (5 bases). The CDR3 loop spans 13 amino acids. V was shortened by 5 bases and J by 10 bases, with 12 bases between the two germline ends. CDR1 is WNHNN and CDR2 is SYGVQD in the germline V gene (reference sequence). In nucleotides, the CDR3 is TGCGCCAGCAGTAGGGGCCGCCTATCACCCCTCCACTTT. Translation: CASSRGRLSPLHF.

Concerning this clone itself: The same CDR3 also results from other DNA sequences found in this sample. The V gene is TRBV29-1, the J gene TRBJ2-3, with D tentatively TRBD1 (5 bases). The V gene lost 4 bases and the J gene lost 3 bases, with 8 bases spanning the gap. The CDR3 runs 12 residues. The germline V gene has CDR1 SQVTM and CDR2 ANQGSEA. CDR3 sequence: CSVGQGTDTQYF. CDR3 in DNA: TGCAGCGTTGGTCAGGGAACAGATACGCAGTATTTT.

The CDR3 region is CASSPQQGAYEQYF. In DNA form, the CDR3 reads TGTGCCAGCAGCCCCCAGCAGGGGGCCTACGAGCAGTACTTC. The rearrangement links TRBV11-1 to TRBJ2-7; 7 nucleotides align to TRBD1. The J segment lost 2 bases and the V segment lost 5 bases, leaving 6 bases of the junction unmatched. The CDR3 totals 14 residues. The germline CDR1 and CDR2 sequences are SGHAT and FQDESV (reference sequence).